This T cell receptor (beta chain) appears in the sequencing data of a study of OX40 agonist ivuxolimab in advanced cancers. For the study at large: Patients got intravenous ivuxolimab at 0.01 to 10 mg/kg every 2 weeks.

This clone appeared once. This table comes from immunoSEQ multiplex PCR, and its TCRdb copy is limited to in-frame clones, with some not included. The sample holds 50,000 or so clones, approximately 89% seen once. The clonotype originates from an adult with an advanced solid tumor such as melanoma, head and neck, liver or kidney cancer. The input for sequencing was CD4+ or CD8+ T cells sorted from blood, taken in a trial of the OX40 agonist ivuxolimab.

The CDR3 DNA follows: TGTGCCAGCAGCTTAGTCGGGGGGGCTAAAGAGACCCAGTACTTC. Its translation: CASSLVGGAKETQYF. The chain uses TRBV7-6 and TRBJ2-5; 8 bases align to TRBD2. Germline values: CDR1 SGHVS, CDR2 FNYEAQ. V trimming: 1 base; J trimming: 3 bases; junction bases outside the gene matches: 4. This CDR3 region has 15 residues.